Below are 27 T cell receptor beta chains sequenced from a single sample in a study of cytomegalovirus exposure and HLA in healthy donors. With 60 Vbeta and 13 Jbeta primers, the PCR was carried out. The method was immunoSEQ multiplex PCR; TCRdb's version includes in-frame clones alone and lacks a portion of them. The sample lists around 190,000 clones, roughly a tenth seen once, with less than 1.5% in the top ten. The material sequenced was PBMCs. Every receptor here comes from a woman in her twenties or thirties in good health and CMV-seropositive.

This clone was picked up a small number of times. The J gene is TRBJ2-5, the V gene TRBV9, with 12 nucleotides matching TRBD2. This CDR3 has 16 residues. CDR1 SGDLS and CDR2 YYNGEE come from the germline V gene. V was clipped by 0 bases and J by 5 bases; unmatched bases: 5. DNA of the CDR3: TGTGCCAGCAGCGTAGGACTAGCGGGAGTACGGGAGACCCAGTACTTC. Its protein product is CASSVGLAGVRETQYF.

This clone was seen only a few times. The chain uses TRBV27 and TRBJ2-7; 12 bases are a match to TRBD2. Germline assignment: CDR1 MNHEY and CDR2 SMNVEV (reference sequence). The junction had 4 bases not matched to a gene; V was cut back by 6 bases and J by 1 base. The CDR3 is 15 amino acids. CDR3 nucleotides: TGTGCCAGCAGATTAGGACTAGCGGGATCCTACGAGCAGTACTTC. Its translation is CASRLGLAGSYEQYF.

The chain's CDR3 is CATRPQSTIGQFF. CDR3 coding DNA: TGTGCCACCCGGCCACAGTCAACCATAGGGCAGTTCTTC. The chain links TRBV5-8 to TRBJ2-1; unclear D gene. This CDR3 is built from 13 residues. V lost 9 bases to trimming and J lost 12 bases, with 22 bases between them. Germline CDR1 is SGHTS and CDR2 is YDEGEE.

This clone was seen at least ten times. Other DNA variants within this sample encode the same CDR3. The chain employs TRBV30 and TRBJ2-1; a possible D gene is TRBD2 (6 bases). The CDR3 runs 12 residues. Germline CDR1 is GTSNPN and CDR2 is SVGIG (reference sequence). V gave up 0 bases and J gave up 10 bases, with 10 bases separating them. The CDR3 nucleotides read TGTGCCTGGAGTGTCTCAGGAGGGGAGCAGTTCTTC. Translated, it gives CAWSVSGGEQFF.

The chain couples TRBV7-3 to TRBJ2-7, with 8 bases fitting TRBD2. CDR1 and CDR2 from the germline V gene are SGHTA and FQGTGA. This CDR3 has 15 residues. Trimming took 3 bases from V and 2 from J; bases not matched to a gene: 6. The CDR3 loop is CASSFSGGGTYEQYF. As DNA, the CDR3 is TGTGCCAGCAGCTTTAGCGGCGGGGGGACCTACGAGCAGTACTTC.

This clone came up a few times. V usage is TRBV6-5 and J usage is TRBJ1-2; D gene ambiguous. Trimming pared 8 bases from V and 8 bases from J, leaving 18 bases between. The CDR3 consists of 13 residues. Germline V lookup: CDR1 MNHEY, CDR2 SVGAGI. This CDR3 is CASYKSRLGGYTF. The CDR3 DNA reads as TGTGCCAGCTACAAGTCTCGACTTGGGGGCTACACCTTC.

This clone has just a few counts. This chain connects TRBV27 to TRBJ2-3; 10 nucleotides agree with TRBD2. The V gene end was trimmed by 6 bases and the J gene end by 3 bases; junction bases not matched to a gene: 9. The CDR3 runs 16 residues. Germline loops: CDR1 MNHEY, CDR2 SMNVEV (reference sequence). The CDR3 sequence is CASRKIAGGRTDTQYF. CDR3 nucleotide sequence: TGTGCCAGCAGAAAAATAGCGGGAGGACGAACAGATACGCAGTATTTT.

The chain recombines TRBV7-7 with TRBJ2-2; 9 positions match TRBD2. The V gene end was trimmed by 5 bases and the J gene end by 2 bases; junction bases not matched to a gene: 6. This CDR3 region has 16 residues. Germline CDR1 is SSHAT and CDR2 is FNYEAQ (reference sequence). This CDR3 reads CASSPGSGSNTGELFF. Written as DNA, the CDR3 is TGTGCCAGCAGCCCCGGTAGCGGGAGTAACACCGGGGAGCTGTTTTTT.

About this clone: Distinct nucleotide sequences in the sample also encode this CDR3. The rearrangement uses TRBV5-1 and TRBJ1-2; TRBD1 might be the D (5 bases). CDR3 size: 14 residues. CDR1 SGHRS and CDR2 YFSETQ come from the germline V gene. Trimming took 3 bases from V and 8 from J, leaving 17 bases between them. The CDR3 loop is CASSSPGPGRGYTF. CDR3 in DNA: TGCGCCAGCAGCTCTCCGGGGCCTGGGAGGGGCTACACCTTC.

The V and J genes are TRBV19 and TRBJ1-1; TRBD1 is a possible D gene (5 bases). This CDR3 comprises 16 residues. CDR1 is LNHDA, CDR2 SQIVND, per germline (reference sequence). V dropped 4 bases and J dropped 0 bases, with 15 bases sitting between them. The DNA for the CDR3 is TGTGCCAGTAGTACAGGGCGGACCCTCATGAACACTGAAGCTTTCTTT. It codes for CASSTGRTLMNTEAFF.

The V gene is TRBV11-1, the J gene TRBJ2-1, with TRBD2 as a possible D gene (6 bases). The CDR3 has 15 residues. The germline V gene encodes CDR1 SGHAT and CDR2 FQDESV (reference sequence). Trimming removed 0 bases at V and 2 bases at J, with 8 bases between. The CDR3 region is CASSLALAAYNEQFF. The CDR3 DNA reads as TGTGCCAGCAGCTTAGCACTAGCCGCCTACAATGAGCAGTTCTTC.

In this sample, this clone turned up a few times. V and J are TRBV30 and TRBJ1-5; 7 bases match TRBD1. The trim removed 3 bases at V and 5 bases at J, leaving 4 bases unmatched. Per the germline V gene, CDR1 is GTSNPN and CDR2 is SVGIG (reference sequence). CDR3 size: 13 residues. CDR3 amino acids: CAWSPGGHQPQHF. CDR3 nucleotide sequence: TGTGCCTGGAGCCCAGGGGGACATCAGCCCCAGCATTTT. The entire variable domain, with the rest obtained from reference TRBV30 and TRBJ1-5, is as follows: SQTIHQWPATLVQPVGSPLSLECTVEGTSNPNLYWYRQAAGRGLQLLFYSVGIGQISSEVPQNLSASRPQDRQFILSSKKLLLSDSGFYLCAWSPGGHQPQHFGDGTRLSIL.

This sequence joins TRBV9 and TRBJ2-2; D gene ambiguous. The V end lost 0 bases, the J end lost 3 bases, and 9 bases lay between the germline ends. Germline V gene lookup returns CDR1 SGDLS and CDR2 YYNGEE. The CDR3 length is 15 residues. The CDR3 is CASSVVGGYTGELFF. The CDR3 DNA reads TGTGCCAGCAGCGTAGTAGGCGGTTACACCGGGGAGCTGTTTTTT.

Worth noting for this clone: Other DNA sequences of this sample code for an identical CDR3. V and J are TRBV9 and TRBJ1-3; weak D call: TRBD1 (6 bases). Germline assignment: CDR1 SGDLS and CDR2 YYNGEE. The CDR3 is made up of 15 amino acids. Trimming cost V 2 bases and J 4 bases, with 13 bases left between them. The CDR3 loop is CASSVGGPGGNTIYF. In DNA, the CDR3 is TGTGCCAGCAGCGTCGGGGGGCCGGGAGGAAACACCATATATTTT.

This chain's CDR3 is CASRQGIDEQYF. The CDR3 nucleotides read TGTGCCAGCAGACAGGGGATAGACGAGCAGTACTTC. The gene calls are TRBV2 and TRBJ2-5, with 7 positions matching TRBD1. The better agreement between TRBJ2-7 and the DNA end casts doubt on the J call. The CDR3 is 12 amino acids. Germline CDR1 SNHLY, CDR2 FYNNEI.

The rearrangement uses TRBV6-1 and TRBJ1-5; weak D call: TRBD1 (6 bases). V gave up 8 bases and J gave up 0 bases, with 14 bases separating them. This CDR3 region has 15 residues. Germline V gives CDR1 MNHNS, CDR2 SASEGT. CDR3 sequence reads: CASAGASYSNQPQHF. The CDR3 DNA reads as TGTGCCAGCGCAGGGGCTTCCTATAGCAATCAGCCCCAGCATTTT.

This clone was observed a single time. J is TRBJ2-5 and V is TRBV4-1, with D maybe TRBD2 (5 bases). V gave up 1 base and J gave up 6 bases, with 12 bases separating them. The germline CDR1 and CDR2 sequences are MGHRA and YSYEKL. This CDR3 is 14 amino acids long. CDR3 region: CASSQGRYGKTQYF. The CDR3 DNA sequence: TGCGCCAGCAGCCAAGGACGGTACGGGAAGACCCAGTACTTC.

This clone was counted only a few times. The rearrangement links TRBV5-1 to TRBJ2-2; D uncertain. CDR3 length: 13 amino acids. The V end lost 7 bases, the J end lost 4 bases, and 11 bases lay between the germline ends. The germline V gene has CDR1 SGHRS and CDR2 YFSETQ. CDR3 DNA sequence: TGCGCCAGCTGGGCAGCAGGCACCGGGGAGCTGTTTTTT. It encodes CASWAAGTGELFF.

This clone was counted only a few times. Additional DNA sequences in this sample encode the identical CDR3. The chain has TRBV20-1 and TRBJ1-2; D is unclear. V shed 5 bases and J shed 8 bases, with 12 bases lying between them. CDR1 and CDR2 (germline): DFQATT, SNEGSKA (reference sequence). This CDR3 has 11 residues. In DNA, the CDR3 is TGCAGTGCTCCCGGACTGGGCGGCTACACCTTC. Translation gives CSAPGLGGYTF.

The gene calls are TRBV9 and TRBJ1-2; a weak D match, TRBD1 (5 bases). CDR1 is SGDLS and CDR2 is YYNGEE in the germline V gene. Trimming left V 4 bases short and J 7 bases short, with 11 bases between. There are 12 residues in the CDR3. The CDR3 here is CASSPQAVGYTF. CDR3 coding DNA: TGTGCCAGCAGCCCACAGGCTGTTGGCTACACCTTC.

This chain connects TRBV11-2 to TRBJ1-2; no firm D call. The V gene lost 0 bases and the J gene lost 4 bases, with 6 bases spanning the gap. The V gene's germline CDR1 is SGHAT and CDR2 FQNNGV. There are 13 residues in the CDR3. CDR3 region: CASSLDLSYGYTF. CDR3 coding DNA: TGTGCCAGCAGCTTAGACCTCAGCTATGGCTACACCTTC.

The rearrangement links TRBV4-1 to TRBJ2-1; TRBD2 matches at 13 bases. V lost 1 base to trimming and J lost 4 bases; unmatched junction nucleotides: 1. Germline values: CDR1 MGHRA, CDR2 YSYEKL. The CDR3 contains 16 residues. DNA of the CDR3: TGCGCCAGCAGCCAAGGACTAGCGGGAGGATACAATGAGCAGTTCTTC. Its protein is CASSQGLAGGYNEQFF.

The V gene is TRBV28, the J gene TRBJ2-1, with a tentative D call TRBD2 (5 bases). The CDR3 runs 15 residues. In germline, CDR1 is MDHEN, CDR2 SYDVKM. Trimming shortened V by 7 bases and J by 8 bases, and 21 bases separated the two germline ends. This CDR3 reads CASNNLARGLDEQFF. CDR3 coding DNA: TGTGCCAGCAATAATTTGGCCCGGGGTTTGGATGAGCAGTTCTTC.

Here the CDR3 DNA reads TGTGCCAGCAGAAGGGACAGAATCCCCGGGGAGACCCAGTACTTC. Residues: CASRRDRIPGETQYF. The gene calls are TRBV21-1 and TRBJ2-5; the table gives TRBD1 as D, unverified against the DNA. TRBV21-1 is labeled a pseudogene. The CDR3 length is 15 residues.

The rearrangement links TRBV10-1 to TRBJ1-2, with 9 bases lining up with TRBD1. Germline-derived CDR1 and CDR2 are WNHNN and SYGVQD (reference sequence). J lost 7 bases, V lost 9 bases, and 9 bases had no gene match. The CDR3 is 13 residues long. This CDR3 is CARPGQGPTGYTF. The CDR3 region has the DNA TGCGCCAGACCGGGACAGGGCCCAACTGGCTACACCTTC.

The rearrangement uses TRBV5-1 and TRBJ2-2, with D tentatively TRBD2 (6 bases). Trimming removed 1 base at V and 0 bases at J, with 10 bases between. Germline V gene lookup returns CDR1 SGHRS and CDR2 YFSETQ. The CDR3 has 16 amino acids. The CDR3 sequence is CASSLPGLANTGELFF. CDR3 sequence (DNA): TGCGCCAGCAGCTTGCCGGGACTCGCGAACACCGGGGAGCTGTTTTTT.

This rearrangement joins TRBV5-1 to TRBJ1-1; D not certain. V dropped 4 bases and J dropped 4 bases, with 11 bases sitting between them. CDR3 length equals 13 residues. Germline CDR1 is SGHRS and CDR2 is YFSETQ. CDR3 sequence reads: CASSPRGLTEAFF. In DNA form, the CDR3 reads TGCGCCAGCAGCCCCCGTGGACTCACTGAAGCTTTCTTT. The complete variable domain, with remaining parts taken from reference TRBV5-1 and TRBJ1-1, reads KAGVTQTPRYLIKTRGQQVTLSCSPISGHRSVSWYQQTPGQGLQFLFEYFSETQRNKGNFPGRFSGRQFSNSRSEMNVSTLELGDSALYLCASSPRGLTEAFFGQGTRLTVV.